Described below is a single T cell receptor (beta chain) sequence and its context. The data originate from a study of T cell changes during pregnancy in multiple sclerosis. The table came from immunoSEQ multiplex PCR; TCRdb's copy has only in-frame clones and leaves some out. This sample has about 56,000 clones, with about 86% found just once. The CDR3 sequence is 12 residues long. CDR1 is SEHNR and CDR2 is FQNEAQ in the germline V gene (reference sequence). The germline V and J ends were trimmed by 4 bases and 10 bases, with 11 bases remaining between them. This TCR derives from a human donor whose cells served as feeder cells for cultures in a pregnancy study. Material for sequencing was peripheral blood from another person, used as feeder cells. This chain links TRBV7-9 with TRBJ2-1; no definite D call. Here the CDR3 reads CASSSPHGEQFF. CDR3 DNA: TGTGCCAGCAGCTCACCTCATGGAGAGCAGTTCTTC.